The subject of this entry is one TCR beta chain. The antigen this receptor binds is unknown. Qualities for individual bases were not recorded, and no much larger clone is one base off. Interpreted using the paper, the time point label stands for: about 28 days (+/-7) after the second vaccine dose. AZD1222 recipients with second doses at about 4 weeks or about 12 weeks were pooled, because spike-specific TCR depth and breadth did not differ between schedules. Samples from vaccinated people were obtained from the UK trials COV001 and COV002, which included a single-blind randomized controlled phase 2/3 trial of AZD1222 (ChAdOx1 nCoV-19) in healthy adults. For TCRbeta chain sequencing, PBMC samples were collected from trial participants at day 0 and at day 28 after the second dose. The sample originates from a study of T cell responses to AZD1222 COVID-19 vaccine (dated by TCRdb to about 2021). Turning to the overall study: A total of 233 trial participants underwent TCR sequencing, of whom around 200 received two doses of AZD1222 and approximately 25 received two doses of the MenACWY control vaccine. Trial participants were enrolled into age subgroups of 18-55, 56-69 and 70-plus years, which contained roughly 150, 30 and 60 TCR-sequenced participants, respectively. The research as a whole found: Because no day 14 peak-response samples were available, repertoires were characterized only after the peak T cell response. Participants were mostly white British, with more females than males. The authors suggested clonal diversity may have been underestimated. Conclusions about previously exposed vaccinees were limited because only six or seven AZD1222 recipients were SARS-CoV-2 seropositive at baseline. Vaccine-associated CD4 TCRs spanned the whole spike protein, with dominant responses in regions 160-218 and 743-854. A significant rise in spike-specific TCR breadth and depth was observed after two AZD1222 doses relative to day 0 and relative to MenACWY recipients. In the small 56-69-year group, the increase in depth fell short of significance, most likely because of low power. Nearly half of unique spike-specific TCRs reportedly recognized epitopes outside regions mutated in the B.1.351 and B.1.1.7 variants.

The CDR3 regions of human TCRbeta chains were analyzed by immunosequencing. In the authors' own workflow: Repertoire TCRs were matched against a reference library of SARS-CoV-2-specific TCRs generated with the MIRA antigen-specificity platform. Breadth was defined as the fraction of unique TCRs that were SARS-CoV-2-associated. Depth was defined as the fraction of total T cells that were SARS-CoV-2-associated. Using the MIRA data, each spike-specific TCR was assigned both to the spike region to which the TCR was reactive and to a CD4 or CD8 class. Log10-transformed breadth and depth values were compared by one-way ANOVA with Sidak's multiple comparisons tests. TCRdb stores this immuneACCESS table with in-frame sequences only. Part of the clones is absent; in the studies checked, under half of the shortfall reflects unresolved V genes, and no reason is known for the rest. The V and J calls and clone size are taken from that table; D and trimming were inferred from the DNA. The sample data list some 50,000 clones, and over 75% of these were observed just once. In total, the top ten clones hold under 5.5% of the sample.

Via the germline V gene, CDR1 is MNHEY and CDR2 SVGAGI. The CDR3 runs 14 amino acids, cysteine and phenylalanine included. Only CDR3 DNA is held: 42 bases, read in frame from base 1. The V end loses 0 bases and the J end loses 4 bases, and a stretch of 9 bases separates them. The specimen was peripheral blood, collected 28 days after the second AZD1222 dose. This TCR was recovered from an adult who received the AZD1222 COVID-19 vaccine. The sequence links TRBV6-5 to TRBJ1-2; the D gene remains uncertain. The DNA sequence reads TGTGCCAGCAGTTACTCCGCCCGAGGCTATGGCTACACCTTC. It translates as CASSYSARGYGYTF.